This T cell receptor beta chain was sequenced for a study of technical replicates of blood from a few donors. Measured with immunoSEQ multiplex PCR; TCRdb has only the in-frame clones, and not every one. Of 85,000 to 100,000 clones detected, approximately 96% appear once; the ten largest clones hold 0.2% to 0.25%. CDR1 is KGHSH and CDR2 is LQKENI in the germline V gene. V trimming: 6 bases; J trimming: 7 bases; junction bases outside the gene matches: 11. The CDR3 contains 14 residues. V usage is TRBV18 and J usage is TRBJ2-7, with TRBD2 identical over 8 bases. The origin of this receptor is a human donor in good health. Sequencing used T cells isolated from PBMCs. The CDR3 sequence: CASSSGTSFFEQYF. The CDR3 DNA follows: TGTGCCAGCTCTTCCGGGACTAGTTTTTTTGAGCAGTACTTC.